These 9 T cell receptor beta chains share one sample of origin, sequenced in a study of CD8 T cells in Susac syndrome. Random hexamers served to reverse transcribe roughly 0.45 to 1 ug RNA. TCRdb re-derived calls from the immunoSEQ multiplex PCR reads in MiXCR, one entry per CDR3 protein. This sample carries more than 40,000 distinct CDR3 sequences, 80% to 95% of them seen once, and the ten largest clones take approximately 0.54%. Specimen: CD8+ T cells from PBMCs. The receptors were gathered from a human donor in good health.

This sequence joins TRBV27 and TRBJ2-6; D gene unclear. V lost 6 bases and J lost 2, with 8 bases in between. CDR3 length equals 14 residues. Germline CDR1 MNHEY, CDR2 SMNVEV (reference sequence). The chain's CDR3 is CASSPSTGANVLTF. The DNA for the CDR3 is TGTGCCAGCAGCCCCAGTACTGGGGCCAACGTCCTGACTTTC.

This clonotype showed up just once. The gene calls are TRBV9 and TRBJ2-7; possibly TRBD2 for D (7 bases). Germline V gives CDR1 SGDLS, CDR2 YYNGEE. V was pared by 0 bases and J by 3 bases, with 13 bases between. This CDR3 is built from 15 residues. CDR3 sequence reads: CASSVAAGASYEQYF. For the CDR3, the DNA is TGTGCCAGCAGCGTAGCTGCGGGGGCCAGCTACGAGCAGTACTTC.

The chain is built from TRBV9 and TRBJ2-7; a possible D gene is TRBD1 (6 bases). The CDR3 length is 14 residues. V dropped 4 bases and J dropped 1 base, with 12 bases sitting between them. CDR1 and CDR2 from the germline V gene are SGDLS and YYNGEE. The CDR3: CASSTGQKSYEQYF. The CDR3 coding sequence is TGTGCCAGCAGCACCGGACAGAAATCCTACGAGCAGTACTTC. Drawing the rest from reference TRBV9 and TRBJ2-7, the complete variable domain is DSGVTQTPKHLITATGQRVTLRCSPRSGDLSVYWYQQSLDQGLQFLIQYYNGEERAKGNILERFSAQQFPDLHSELNLSSLELGDSALYFCASSTGQKSYEQYFGPGTRLTVT.

This chain joins TRBV27 and TRBJ2-1, with 9 positions matching TRBD1. Per the germline V gene, CDR1 is MNHEY and CDR2 is SMNVEV (reference sequence). The CDR3 has 17 residues. Trimming cost V 5 bases and J 0 bases; bases outside gene matches: 8. CDR3 bases: TGTGCCAGCAGTCCCCGGGACAGGGTATCCTCCTACAATGAGCAGTTCTTC. This encodes CASSPRDRVSSYNEQFF.

This sequence joins TRBV28 and TRBJ2-3, with D unresolved. V was pared by 2 bases and J by 5 bases, with 8 bases between. Germline-derived CDR1 and CDR2 are MDHEN and SYDVKM. The CDR3 is 13 amino acids. This CDR3 is CASSLGRRDTQYF. In nucleotides, the CDR3 is TGTGCCAGCAGTTTAGGCAGGAGAGATACGCAGTATTTT.

The chain carries TRBV3-1 and TRBJ2-7; D remains ambiguous. The CDR3 is 11 residues long. In germline, CDR1 is LGHDT, CDR2 YNNKEL (reference sequence). V dropped 1 base and J dropped 7 bases, with 5 bases sitting between them. The CDR3 spells CASSQGGEQYF. The CDR3 nucleotides read TGTGCCAGCAGCCAAGGGGGAGAGCAGTACTTC.

The sample holds one count of this clonotype. Here the CDR3 reads CASSADRNTGELFF. The CDR3 bases are TGTGCCAGCAGCGCGGACAGGAACACCGGGGAGCTGTTTTTT. The chain links TRBV7-9 to TRBJ2-2; tentative D call: TRBD1 (6 bases). Trimming stripped 5 bases from V and 1 base from J, with 8 bases between. This CDR3 is 14 amino acids long. CDR1 is SEHNR and CDR2 is FQNEAQ in the germline V gene (reference sequence).

CDR3 sequence: CATSREGNGSLHEQYF. The DNA of the CDR3 is TGTGCCACCAGCAGAGAAGGTAACGGGAGCTTACACGAGCAGTACTTC. The gene calls are TRBV15 and TRBJ2-7, with D possibly being TRBD2 (6 bases). There are 16 residues in the CDR3. V was pared by 0 bases and J by 5 bases, with 17 bases between. CDR1 is LNHNV and CDR2 is YYDKDF in the germline V gene (reference sequence).

The chain couples TRBV2 to TRBJ2-2, with 9 bases matching TRBD1. Trimming removed 6 bases from V and 0 bases from J; junction bases left unmatched: 2. The CDR3 is 15 residues long. Per germline, CDR1 SNHLY and CDR2 FYNNEI. The CDR3 spells CASRGQGSNTGELFF. The CDR3 DNA reads as TGTGCCAGCAGAGGACAGGGGTCGAACACCGGGGAGCTGTTTTTT.